This T cell receptor (beta chain) was identified during a study of T cells in Graves' hyperthyroidism and ophthalmopathy. Lactation, pregnancy, other autoimmune disease or uncontrolled infection excluded patients. Losses at the gene ends were 3 bases for V and 0 bases for J; bases not matched to a gene: 1. The length of the CDR3 is 13 residues. Germline lookup yields CDR1 DFQATT and CDR2 SNEGSKA (reference sequence). In this sample, this clonotype turned up a few times. There were TCR beta CDR3 regions amplified from RNA transcripts. The TCR CDR3 was amplified in a first-round RT-PCR using the HTBI primer set. TCRdb recomputed calls from the multiplex PCR reads with MiXCR, one row per CDR3 protein. The sample yields fewer than 600,000 distinct CDR3 sequences, about 15% seen once.

The chain uses TRBV20-1 and TRBJ2-5, with TRBD1 matching over 7 bases. The origin of this receptor is a woman aged 18-29 years with Graves' hyperthyroidism. Sequencing was carried out using blood. The CDR3: CSASGTDQETQYF. In DNA, the CDR3 is TGCAGTGCTAGTGGGACAGACCAAGAGACCCAGTACTTC.